This is a list of T cell receptor beta chains from one sample in a study of blood T cell repertoires in COVID-19. Using immunoSEQ multiplex PCR, the repertoire was profiled, and TCRdb retains in-frame clones only, with some absent. The data contain under 150,000 clones, less than 90% of them singletons. The specimen sequenced was PBMCs or T cells enriched from blood (not recorded which). These receptors all come from a woman in her fifties or sixties who had recovered from COVID-19. The CDR3 runs from the conserved cysteine through the conserved F or W. D genes are given only for firm matches. Only part of the rows carry a size: once, few, many, or a class if the clone is expanded.

J gene	V gene	clone size	D gene	CDR3 DNA	CDR3 protein
TRBJ1-1	TRBV5-1	once	.	TGCGCCAGCAGCTTAGGGCTTACCTACGGGGGCACTGAAGCTTTCTTT	CASSLGLTYGGTEAFF
TRBJ1-2	TRBV12-3/TRBV12-4	.	.	TGTGCCAGCAGTTCAGGGTCCCTCTATGGCTACACCTTC	CASSSGSLYGYTF
TRBJ1-1	TRBV7-8	few	.	TGTGCCAGCAGCTTAGTTCAGGGTGGCACTGAAGCTTTCTTT	CASSLVQGGTEAFF
TRBJ1-1	TRBV15	.	TRBD1	TGTGCCACCAGGCCGACAGGGGAATGGACTGAAGCTTTCTTT	CATRPTGEWTEAFF
TRBJ2-1	TRBV7-9	.	.	TGTGCCAGCAGCCCGCCAGGGGGAGGCGACAATGAGCAGTTCTTC	CASSPPGGGDNEQFF
TRBJ1-5	TRBV10-2	.	TRBD1	TGCGCCAGCTCCGACAGGGGCCTAAATCAGCCCCAGCATTTT	CASSDRGLNQPQHF
TRBJ2-3	TRBV12-5	.	.	TGTGCTAGTGGTTTGGGTCCAAGCACAGATACGCAGTATTTT	CASGLGPSTDTQYF
TRBJ2-3	TRBV19	.	.	TGTGCCAGTAGTATTGGGGCGAGTACGCAGTATTTT	CASSIGASTQYF
TRBJ2-3	TRBV27	.	.	TGTGCCAGCAGTTCGGGGTTGAGCTTGGATACGCAGTATTTT	CASSSGLSLDTQYF
TRBJ2-5	TRBV11-2	.	TRBD2	TGTGCCAGCAGCTTAATACCAGCGGGGGGAAGAGAGACCCAGTACTTC	CASSLIPAGGRETQYF
TRBJ2-7	TRBV7-9	once	.	TGTGCCAGCAGACACGGCTTGGGGCACTACGAGCAGTACTTC	CASRHGLGHYEQYF
TRBJ1-2	TRBV7-9	.	TRBD1	TGTGCCAGCAGCCGCCCACGTGAACAGGGGATCTATGGCTACACCTTC	CASSRPREQGIYGYTF
TRBJ2-2	TRBV9	.	.	TGTGCCAGCAGCGTCTCCCCCGGGGGACCGAACACCGGGGAGCTGTTTTTT	CASSVSPGGPNTGELFF
TRBJ2-1	TRBV9	.	TRBD2	TGTGCCAGCAGCGTAGAGAGCGGGGGCTACAATGAGCAGTTCTTC	CASSVESGGYNEQFF
TRBJ2-5	TRBV30	.	.	TGTGCCTGGAGTGCAGGGGACGGGGAGACCCAGTACTTC	CAWSAGDGETQYF
TRBJ1-3	TRBV6-5	.	.	TGTGCCAGCAGTCTCCGGGACACCTCTGGAAACACCATATATTTT	CASSLRDTSGNTIYF
TRBJ2-1	TRBV11-2	once	.	TGTGCCAGCAGCGCGGTGCGGGGTTCCTACAATGAGCAGTTCTTC	CASSAVRGSYNEQFF
TRBJ2-6	TRBV11-2	once	.	TGTGCCAGCAGCTTCCCAGGGTCTATTGGGGCCAACGTCCTGACTTTC	CASSFPGSIGANVLTF
TRBJ2-1	TRBV5-4	once	TRBD1	TGTGCCAGCAGCCCGGGACAGGGATCCTACAATGAGCAGTTCTTC	CASSPGQGSYNEQFF
TRBJ1-6	TRBV7-2	.	TRBD1	TGTGCCAGCCGGAGGACAGGGGAATGGAGTAATTCACCCCTCCACTTT	CASRRTGEWSNSPLHF
TRBJ1-3	TRBV7-9	.	.	TGTGCCAGCAGCTTAGCGAACAGGGCTGGAAACACCATATATTTT	CASSLANRAGNTIYF
TRBJ1-6	TRBV27	.	TRBD1	TGTGCCAGCAGTTTGCCAGGGGGGAATTCACCCCTCCACTTT	CASSLPGGNSPLHF
TRBJ2-6	TRBV24-1	.	TRBD1	TGTGCCACCAGTGATCCGGGACAGTCGCTCTCTGGGGCCAACGTCCTGACTTTC	CATSDPGQSLSGANVLTF
TRBJ2-1	TRBV20-1	.	TRBD2	TGCAGTGCTAGTGATGAACTAGCGGGGGCCAACAATGAGCAGTTCTTC	CSASDELAGANNEQFF
TRBJ2-2	TRBV3-1/TRBV3-2	.	.	TGTGCCAGCAGCCAAGTTCGGGGGGCCCTCGGCGGGGAGCTGTTTTTT	CASSQVRGALGGELFF
TRBJ2-5	TRBV5-4	.	TRBD1	TGTGCCAGCAGTTTGGGACAGGGGGCGGTGGAGACCCAGTACTTC	CASSLGQGAVETQYF
TRBJ2-3	TRBV7-9	.	.	TGTGCCAGCAGCTTAGCTCCGGAGGGTGCAGATACGCAGTATTTT	CASSLAPEGADTQYF
TRBJ2-5	TRBV5-4	.	.	TGTGCCAGCAGCTTGATAGGTTTTGGGGGCGGGGAGACCCAGTACTTC	CASSLIGFGGGETQYF
TRBJ2-2	TRBV9	.	.	TGTGCCAGCAGCGTAGCCATCGGGGAGCTGTTTTTT	CASSVAIGELFF
TRBJ1-5	TRBV19	.	.	TGTGCCAGTAGTATAGCAGGCTTTATCAATCAGCCCCAGCATTTT	CASSIAGFINQPQHF
TRBJ2-7	TRBV19	.	TRBD2	TGTGCCAGTAGTCCCAGCGGGGGCCTTCTCTACGAGCAGTACTTC	CASSPSGGLLYEQYF
TRBJ2-2	TRBV10-3	.	.	TGTGCCATCAGGGCAGGGGTTGGCGGGGAGCTGTTTTTT	CAIRAGVGGELFF
TRBJ2-1	TRBV6-5	once	.	TGTGCCAGCAGTTACAGGGGGTCCTACAATGAGCAGTTCTTC	CASSYRGSYNEQFF
TRBJ2-2	TRBV19	.	TRBD1	TGTGCCAGTAGTTCCCTCACAGGGGGCACCGGGGAGCTGTTTTTT	CASSSLTGGTGELFF
TRBJ1-6	TRBV6-2/TRBV6-3	once	.	TGTGCCAGCAGCGCTAGGAGACAGGCAAATTCACCCCTCCACTTT	CASSARRQANSPLHF
TRBJ2-5	TRBV10-1	.	.	TGCGCCAGCAGTGGTGGGGCGAACCAAGAGACCCAGTACTTC	CASSGGANQETQYF
TRBJ2-5	TRBV2	.	TRBD2	TGTGCCAGCCGAACGACTAGCGGGGGGGCCAGGGAGACCCAGTACTTC	CASRTTSGGARETQYF
TRBJ2-7	TRBV6-5	.	.	TGTGCCAGCAGTTACTCGTTAGCAGTCTACGAGCAGTACTTC	CASSYSLAVYEQYF
TRBJ1-2	TRBV2	.	.	TGTGCCAGCAGTGTTAGCACGGTTCGGGATGGCTACACCTTC	CASSVSTVRDGYTF
TRBJ1-1	TRBV3-1/TRBV3-2	.	.	TGTGCCAGCAGCCAATCGGTTACTGAAGCTTTCTTT	CASSQSVTEAFF
TRBJ2-7	TRBV19	.	TRBD1	TGTGCCAGTAGTCGACAGGGCGTAAGGGACGAGCAGTACTTC	CASSRQGVRDEQYF
TRBJ1-1	TRBV6-6	.	TRBD1	TGTGCCAGCCCGACAGGGAACGCTGAAGCTTTCTTT	CASPTGNAEAFF
TRBJ1-3	TRBV6-5	once	.	TGTGCCAGCAGTTACACAGGGAGAGGAAACACCATATATTTT	CASSYTGRGNTIYF
TRBJ1-2	TRBV5-6	few	.	TGTGCCAGCAGCTGGAGGGGTGTCTATGGCTACACCTTC	CASSWRGVYGYTF